These 30 T cell receptor beta chains were all obtained from the same sample, sequenced in a study of control samples from healthy donors and cancer patients. Sequencing used immunoSEQ multiplex PCR; TCRdb keeps in-frame clones, though not all of them. This sample carries about 140,000 clones, about 90% of them seen once, and the ten largest clones take about 7.6%. The sample was blood. These receptors all come from a man aged 18 to 35 in good health.

V and J are TRBV5-5 and TRBJ2-5; 7 bases map to TRBD1. Germline V lookup: CDR1 SGHKS, CDR2 YYEKEE (reference sequence). After removal of 4 bases from V and 5 bases from J, the junction contained 5 bases not matched to a gene. This CDR3 contains 13 residues. The CDR3 sequence is CASSLRTGETQYF. The CDR3, as DNA: TGTGCCAGCAGCCTAAGGACAGGCGAGACCCAGTACTTC. The full variable domain, with the rest looked up from reference TRBV5-5 and TRBJ2-5, is DAGVTQSPTHLIKTRGQQVTLRCSPISGHKSVSWYQQVLGQGPQFIFQYYEKEERGRGNFPDRFSARQFPNYSSELNVNALLLGDSALYLCASSLRTGETQYFGPGTRLLVL.

The chain carries TRBV19 and TRBJ1-2; TRBD1 agrees at 7 bases. Germline V gene data show CDR1 as LNHDA and CDR2 as SQIVND (reference sequence). Trimming removed 7 bases from V and 1 base from J; junction bases left unmatched: 6. This CDR3 region has 14 residues. CDR3 residues: CASNPTGVNYGYTF. The CDR3 nucleotides read TGTGCCAGTAACCCAACAGGGGTTAACTATGGCTACACCTTC.

The CDR3 loop is CASSQDWGYYGYTF. The DNA of the CDR3 is TGTGCCAGCAGCCAAGATTGGGGGTATTATGGCTACACCTTC. The V and J genes are TRBV3-1 (or the pseudogene TRBV3-2) and TRBJ1-2, with D perhaps matching TRBD1 (5 bases). CDR1 and CDR2 (germline): LGHDT, YNNKEL (reference sequence). V lost 0 bases and J 5 bases, leaving 10 bases between the germline ends. The CDR3 is 14 amino acids.

The chain carries TRBV9 and TRBJ2-3; 12 nucleotides align to TRBD2. There are 16 residues in the CDR3. From germline, CDR1 is SGDLS and CDR2 YYNGEE. Losses at the gene ends were 5 bases for V and 3 bases for J; bases not matched to a gene: 7. The CDR3 protein is CASSPLAGGPTDTQYF. The CDR3 bases are TGTGCCAGCAGTCCGCTAGCGGGGGGGCCTACAGATACGCAGTATTTT. Filled out from reference TRBV9 and TRBJ2-3, the complete variable domain reads DSGVTQTPKHLITATGQRVTLRCSPRSGDLSVYWYQQSLDQGLQFLIQYYNGEERAKGNILERFSAQQFPDLHSELNLSSLELGDSALYFCASSPLAGGPTDTQYFGPGTRLTVL.

The rearrangement uses TRBV12-5 and TRBJ2-1; 8 positions agree with TRBD2. The germline V gene has CDR1 LGHNT and CDR2 FRNRAP. V shed 1 base and J 6 bases; nucleotides not matched to a gene: 2. The CDR3 covers 14 residues. The CDR3 sequence is CASGLAGGPNEQFF. The CDR3 coding sequence is TGTGCTAGTGGTTTGGCGGGGGGGCCCAATGAGCAGTTCTTC.

The chain links TRBV19 to TRBJ2-1; D tentatively fits TRBD1 or TRBD2 (5 bases each). The germline V and J ends were trimmed by 3 bases and 0 bases, with 9 bases remaining between them. Germline V lookup: CDR1 LNHDA, CDR2 SQIVND (reference sequence). The CDR3 consists of 15 residues. The CDR3 sequence: CASSMAGSSYNEQFF. DNA for the CDR3: TGTGCCAGTAGTATGGCAGGGAGCTCCTACAATGAGCAGTTCTTC.

This clone was detected once. The same CDR3 also results from other DNA sequences found in this sample. V usage is TRBV2 and J usage is TRBJ1-1; unclear D gene. The V gene lost 1 base and the J gene lost 5 bases, with 2 bases spanning the gap. CDR3 size: 11 residues. Germline values: CDR1 SNHLY, CDR2 FYNNEI. CDR3 residues: CASSEGTEAFF. The CDR3 DNA follows: TGTGCCAGCAGTGAAGGAACTGAAGCTTTCTTT. The variable domain in full, with the rest retrieved from reference TRBV2 and TRBJ1-1, is EPEVTQTPSHQVTQMGQEVILRCVPISNHLYFYWYRQILGQKVEFLVSFYNNEISEKSEIFDDQFSVERPDGSNFTLKIRSTKLEDSAMYFCASSEGTEAFFGQGTRLTVV.

The V and J genes are TRBV5-1 and TRBJ2-3; TRBD1 might be the D (6 bases). V lost 5 bases and J lost 4, with 8 bases in between. Germline assignment: CDR1 SGHRS and CDR2 YFSETQ. CDR3 length: 12 amino acids. The CDR3 loop reads CASSEGADTQYF. The DNA for the CDR3 is TGCGCCAGCAGTGAGGGGGCAGATACGCAGTATTTT.

This chain joins TRBV9 and TRBJ1-4; maybe TRBD1 (5 bases). The CDR3 sequence is 16 residues long. Germline CDR1 reads SGDLS; CDR2 reads YYNGEE. Trimming took off 0 bases at V and 2 bases at J, with 11 bases between the two ends. The CDR3 spells CASSVGGVNTNEKLFF. DNA for the CDR3: TGTGCCAGCAGCGTAGGAGGGGTTAACACTAATGAAAAACTGTTTTTT. Supplemented by reference TRBV9 and TRBJ1-4, the full variable domain reads DSGVTQTPKHLITATGQRVTLRCSPRSGDLSVYWYQQSLDQGLQFLIQYYNGEERAKGNILERFSAQQFPDLHSELNLSSLELGDSALYFCASSVGGVNTNEKLFFGSGTQLSVL.

This clone was observed a single time. The genes are TRBV4-3 and TRBJ2-2, with TRBD2 identical over 7 bases. CDR3 length equals 15 residues. Trimming cost V 0 bases and J 6 bases; bases outside gene matches: 4. The V gene's germline CDR1 is LGHNA and CDR2 YSLEER. The chain's CDR3 is CASSQEVGGSGELFF. In DNA, the CDR3 is TGCGCCAGCAGCCAAGAAGTGGGGGGGTCCGGGGAGCTGTTTTTT.

This chain joins TRBV4-2 and TRBJ2-7; 8 nucleotides agree with TRBD1. Germline-derived CDR1 and CDR2 are LGHNA and YNFKEQ. This CDR3 is built from 15 residues. V dropped 0 bases and J dropped 2; count of bases not matched to a gene: 3. The DNA of the CDR3 is TGTGCCAGCAGCCAAGAATGGGACAGGACCTACGAGCAGTACTTC. Encoded protein: CASSQEWDRTYEQYF.

This chain connects TRBV9 to TRBJ1-2; D not resolved. V was clipped by 0 bases and J by 2 bases, with 11 bases between them. This CDR3 has 15 amino acids. The germline V gene has CDR1 SGDLS and CDR2 YYNGEE. As DNA, the CDR3 is TGTGCCAGCAGCGTAGAGGCGACCCCAAACTATGGCTACACCTTC. Protein: CASSVEATPNYGYTF.

V gene TRBV19 combines with J gene TRBJ1-3; TRBD1 aligns across 7 bases. After removal of 5 bases from V and 2 bases from J, the junction contained 3 bases not matched to a gene. Germline loops: CDR1 LNHDA, CDR2 SQIVND (reference sequence). The CDR3 has 14 amino acids. The chain's CDR3 is CASSFDRAGNTIYF. CDR3 nucleotide sequence: TGTGCCAGTAGTTTCGACAGGGCTGGAAACACCATATATTTT. Complete variable domain (other parts from reference TRBV19 and TRBJ1-3): DGGITQSPKYLFRKEGQNVTLSCEQNLNHDAMYWYRQDPGQGLRLIYYSQIVNDFQKGDIAEGYSVSREKKESFPLTVTSAQKNPTAFYLCASSFDRAGNTIYFGEGSWLTVV.

This chain links TRBV2 with TRBJ2-7; 8 bases align to TRBD2. Per germline, CDR1 SNHLY and CDR2 FYNNEI. The V and J ends lost 4 bases and 6 bases, in that order; junction bases with no gene match: 8. This CDR3 spans 14 amino acids. Here the CDR3 reads CASSADGGALEQYF. The CDR3 coding sequence is TGTGCCAGCAGTGCGGACGGGGGGGCCCTCGAGCAGTACTTC.

The chain recombines TRBV10-3 with TRBJ1-2; 8 bases map to TRBD1. The V gene end was trimmed by 6 bases and the J gene end by 6 bases; junction bases not matched to a gene: 6. This CDR3 has 13 residues. CDR1 is ENHRY and CDR2 is SYGVKD in the germline V gene. CDR3 loop: CAIRMTGEDGYTF. CDR3 DNA: TGTGCCATCAGGATGACAGGGGAAGATGGCTACACCTTC.

V and J are TRBV5-6 and TRBJ2-7; D is perhaps TRBD1 (6 bases). Trimming took off 6 bases at V and 3 bases at J, with 16 bases between the two ends. CDR1 is SGHDT, CDR2 YYEEEE, per germline. CDR3 length: 14 residues. CDR3 loop: CASTSLGQHYEQYF. The CDR3 coding sequence is TGTGCCAGCACCTCCCTCGGACAGCACTACGAGCAGTACTTC. Variable domain in full (rest from reference TRBV5-6 and TRBJ2-7): DAGVTQSPTHLIKTRGQQVTLRCSPKSGHDTVSWYQQALGQGPQFIFQYYEEEERQRGNFPDRFSGHQFPNYSSELNVNALLLGDSALYLCASTSLGQHYEQYFGPGTRLTVT.

This clone was found many times. The chain links TRBV25-1 to TRBJ1-2; D is unresolved. Trimming cost V 3 bases and J 8 bases, with 7 bases left between them. The germline gives CDR1 MGHDK, CDR2 SYGVNS. There are 11 residues in the CDR3. The CDR3 spells CASSDSGGYTF. CDR3 DNA: TGTGCCAGCAGTGACTCGGGAGGCTACACCTTC.

The V and J genes are TRBV10-3 and TRBJ1-1, with no clear D. This CDR3 spans 13 amino acids. CDR1 ENHRY and CDR2 SYGVKD come from the germline V gene. V shed 4 bases and J shed 1 base, with 7 bases lying between them. CDR3: CAISVGGNTEAFF. In DNA form, the CDR3 reads TGTGCCATCAGTGTGGGCGGGAACACTGAAGCTTTCTTT.

The chain recombines TRBV5-6 with TRBJ2-1, with a tentative D call TRBD1 (5 bases). Trimming took 2 bases from V and 5 from J, leaving 8 bases between them. CDR3 size: 13 residues. Germline CDR1 is SGHDT and CDR2 is YYEEEE. The CDR3 spells CASSFIGDNEQFF. CDR3 nucleotides: TGTGCCAGCAGCTTCATAGGGGACAATGAGCAGTTCTTC.

The CDR3 DNA sequence: TGCAGCGTCCGACAGGCTGATATGAACACTGAAGCTTTCTTT. Residues: CSVRQADMNTEAFF. The gene calls are TRBV29-1 and TRBJ1-1, with D maybe TRBD1 (6 bases). CDR1 and CDR2 from the germline V gene are SQVTM and ANQGSEA. The CDR3 totals 14 residues. V was cut by 6 bases and J by 0 bases, with 14 bases left in between.

This clone was counted only a few times. The V call is TRBV23-1, the J call TRBJ2-3; a possible D gene is TRBD2 (7 bases). TRBV23-1 is an ORF, with its function uncertain. This CDR3 has 15 amino acids. V lost 7 bases and J 3 bases, leaving 17 bases between the germline ends. DNA of the CDR3: TGCGCCAGCACCGCGGGGGCAGGAGGGACAGATACGCAGTATTTT. The encoded protein is CASTAGAGGTDTQYF.

This clone was picked up one time. The chain joins TRBV3-1 (or the pseudogene TRBV3-2) to TRBJ2-5, with 8 bases identical to TRBD2. V lost 4 bases and J lost 5; bases outside the gene matches: 3. This CDR3 region has 13 residues. Germline V CDR1 and CDR2: LGHDT, YNNKEL (reference sequence). The CDR3 sequence: CASSRSSGETQYF. CDR3 DNA: TGTGCCAGCAGCCGTTCTAGCGGGGAGACCCAGTACTTC.

The V and J genes are TRBV7-2 and TRBJ2-7, with a possible D match to TRBD2 (6 bases). CDR3 size: 14 residues. CDR1 is SGHTA and CDR2 is FQGNSA in the germline V gene. The V gene lost 5 bases and the J gene lost 0 bases, with 11 bases spanning the gap. CDR3 sequence reads: CASSLPSVSYEQYF. The CDR3 DNA is TGTGCCAGCAGCCTACCTAGCGTCTCCTACGAGCAGTACTTC.

The V gene is TRBV6-5, the J gene TRBJ1-1; D remains unclear. Germline V gives CDR1 MNHEY, CDR2 SVGAGI. The CDR3 is 13 amino acids. V lost 2 bases and J 4 bases, leaving 8 bases between the germline ends. The CDR3 DNA is TGTGCCAGCAGTTACGGAGTGAGCACTGAAGCTTTCTTT. Amino acids: CASSYGVSTEAFF.

The chain joins TRBV4-3 to TRBJ1-3; D is undetermined. Germline-derived CDR1 and CDR2 are LGHNA and YSLEER. The CDR3 extends over 12 amino acids. V was clipped by 0 bases and J by 7 bases, with 4 bases between them. The CDR3 DNA reads as TGCGCCAGCAGCCAAGACGGGAACACCATATATTTT. It encodes CASSQDGNTIYF.

This clone was recorded once. This sequence joins TRBV10-3 and TRBJ1-1, with 11 positions matching TRBD1. J lost 6 bases, V lost 3 bases, and 6 bases had no gene match. Germline CDR1 reads ENHRY; CDR2 reads SYGVKD. The CDR3 covers 15 residues. CDR3 sequence (DNA): TGTGCCATCAGTGACATCGGACAGGGGGCGGCTGAAGCTTTCTTT. Amino acid sequence: CAISDIGQGAAEAFF.

This chain connects TRBV5-4 to TRBJ2-1, with 13 bases lining up with TRBD2. With V trimmed by 0 bases and J by 6 bases, 3 bases remained unmatched. Germline lookup yields CDR1 SGHNT and CDR2 YYREEE (reference sequence). This CDR3 contains 16 residues. As DNA, the CDR3 is TGTGCCAGCAGCTTGGAGGGACTAGCGGGGCTCAATGAGCAGTTCTTC. It translates to CASSLEGLAGLNEQFF.

This clone was seen a few times. The rearrangement joins TRBV6-6 to TRBJ1-2; 7 bases are a match to TRBD1. CDR3 length: 17 amino acids. Trimming at V came to 5 bases and at J to 5 bases, leaving 17 bases not matched to a gene. Per germline, CDR1 MNHNY and CDR2 SVGAGI (reference sequence). CDR3 region: CASSPNGPDRAPYGYTF. In nucleotides, the CDR3 is TGTGCCAGCAGTCCAAACGGCCCCGACAGGGCCCCGTATGGCTACACCTTC.

A remark on this clone: Relative to the germline gene, one junction end is altered; a read error may explain this. The V call is TRBV7-2, the J call TRBJ2-7, with D tentatively TRBD1 or TRBD2 (5 bases each). The CDR3 covers 11 residues. Germline values: CDR1 SGHTA, CDR2 FQGNSA. The CDR3 loop is CASSLGRDAAF. The CDR3 bases are TGTGCCAGCAGCTTAGGTCGGGACGCCGCATTC.

This clone was seen once. The CDR3 DNA sequence: TGTGCCAGCAGCCAAGTCCTATTTTACGAGCAGTACTTC. Residues: CASSQVLFYEQYF. The chain employs TRBV3-1 (or the pseudogene TRBV3-2) and TRBJ2-7; the D is unclear. CDR1 is LGHDT and CDR2 is YNNKEL in the germline V gene (reference sequence). V shed 1 base and J shed 4 bases, with 8 bases lying between them. There are 13 residues in the CDR3.